This T cell receptor (beta chain) was documented in a study of blood T cell repertoires in COVID-19. Whole-study context: Specimens from acute and convalescent COVID-19 originated in the United States, Italy and Spain.

The CDR3 covers 11 residues. V was trimmed by 5 bases and J by 2 bases, leaving 7 bases between them. Germline lookup yields CDR1 GTSNPN and CDR2 SVGIG (reference sequence). The assay was immunoSEQ multiplex PCR, and TCRdb's table has in-frame clones only and misses some. The sample contains about 88,000 clones, more than 90% of which appear only once. The chain is built from TRBV30 and TRBJ2-7; D not resolved. The clonotype comes from a man in his sixties with acute or convalescent COVID-19. The sequencing sample was made of peripheral blood. CDR3 loop: CAWGSTYEQYF. The CDR3 region has the DNA TGTGCCTGGGGGTCCACCTACGAGCAGTACTTC.